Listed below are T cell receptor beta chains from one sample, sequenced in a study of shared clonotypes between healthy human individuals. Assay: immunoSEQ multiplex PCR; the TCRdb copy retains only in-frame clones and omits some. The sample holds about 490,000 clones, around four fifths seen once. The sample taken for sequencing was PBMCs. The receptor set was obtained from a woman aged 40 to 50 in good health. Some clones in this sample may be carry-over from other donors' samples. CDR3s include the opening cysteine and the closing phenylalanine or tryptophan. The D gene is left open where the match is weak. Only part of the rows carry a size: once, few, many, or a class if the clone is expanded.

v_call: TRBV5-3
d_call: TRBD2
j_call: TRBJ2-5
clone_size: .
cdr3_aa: CARSLAGLATNQETQYF
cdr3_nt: TGTGCCAGAAGCTTGGCCGGACTAGCGACAAACCAAGAGACCCAGTACTTC

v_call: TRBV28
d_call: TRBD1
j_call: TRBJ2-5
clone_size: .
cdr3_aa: CASSGGQGRRETQYF
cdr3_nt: TGTGCCAGCAGTGGGGGACAGGGGAGGAGGGAGACCCAGTACTTC

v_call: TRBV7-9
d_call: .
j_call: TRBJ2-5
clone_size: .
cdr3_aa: CASSFGGSETQYF
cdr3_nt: TGTGCCAGCAGCTTTGGGGGATCTGAGACCCAGTACTTC

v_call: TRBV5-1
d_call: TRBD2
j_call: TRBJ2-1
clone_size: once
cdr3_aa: CASSSFRTSGSANEQFF
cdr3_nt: TGCGCCAGCAGCTCGTTCCGGACTAGCGGGAGTGCCAATGAGCAGTTCTTC

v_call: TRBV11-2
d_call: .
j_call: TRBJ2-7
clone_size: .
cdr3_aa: CASSSQIYYEQYF
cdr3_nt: TGTGCCAGCAGCTCCCAAATCTACTACGAGCAGTACTTC

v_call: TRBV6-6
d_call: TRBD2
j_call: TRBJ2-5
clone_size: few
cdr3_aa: CASSGTSEETQYF
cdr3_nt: TGTGCCAGCAGTGGGACTAGCGAGGAGACCCAGTACTTC

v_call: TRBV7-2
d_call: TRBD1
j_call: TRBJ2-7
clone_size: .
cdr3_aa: CASSLGGQGALGQYF
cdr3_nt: TGTGCCAGCAGCTTAGGGGGCCAGGGGGCCCTAGGGCAGTACTTC

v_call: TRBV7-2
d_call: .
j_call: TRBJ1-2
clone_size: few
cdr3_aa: CASSHDTSGYTF
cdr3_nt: TGTGCCAGCAGCCATGACACGAGTGGCTACACCTTC

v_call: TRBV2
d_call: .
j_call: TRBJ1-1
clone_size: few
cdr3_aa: CASGYGLNTEAFF
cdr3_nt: TGTGCCAGCGGGTATGGGTTGAACACTGAAGCTTTCTTT

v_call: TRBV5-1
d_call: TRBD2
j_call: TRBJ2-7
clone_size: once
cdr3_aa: CASSLGLAGPSSYEQYF
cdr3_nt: TGCGCCAGCAGCTTGGGACTAGCGGGGCCGAGCTCCTACGAGCAGTACTTC

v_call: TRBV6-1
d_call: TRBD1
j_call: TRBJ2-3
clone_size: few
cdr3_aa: CASGTVVSTDTQYF
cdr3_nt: TGTGCCAGTGGGACAGTCGTTAGCACAGATACGCAGTATTTT

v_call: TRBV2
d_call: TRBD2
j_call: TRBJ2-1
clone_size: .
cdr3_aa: CASSEILAGAYNEQFF
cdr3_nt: TGTGCCAGCAGTGAAATCTTAGCGGGAGCCTACAATGAGCAGTTCTTC

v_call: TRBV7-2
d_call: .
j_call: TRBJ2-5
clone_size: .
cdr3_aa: CASSSYQTQYF
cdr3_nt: TGTGCCAGCAGCTCCTACCAGACCCAGTACTTC

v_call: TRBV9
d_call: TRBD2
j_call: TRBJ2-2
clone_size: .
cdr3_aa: CASSVLAWTSGRANTGELFF
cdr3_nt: TGTGCCAGCAGCGTATTAGCATGGACTAGCGGGAGGGCGAACACCGGGGAGCTGTTTTTT

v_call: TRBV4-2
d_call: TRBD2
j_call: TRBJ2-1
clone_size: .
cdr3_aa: CASSQAGGTYNEQFF
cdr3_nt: TGTGCCAGCAGCCAGGCGGGAGGAACCTACAATGAGCAGTTCTTC

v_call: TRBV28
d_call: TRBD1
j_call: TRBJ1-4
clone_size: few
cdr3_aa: CATLNQGANEKLFF
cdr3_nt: TGTGCCACCCTTAACCAGGGGGCTAATGAAAAACTGTTTTTT

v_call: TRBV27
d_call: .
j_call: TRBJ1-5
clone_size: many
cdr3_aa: CASSPLGGNQPQHF
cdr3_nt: TGTGCCAGCAGTCCATTGGGTGGCAATCAGCCCCAGCATTTT

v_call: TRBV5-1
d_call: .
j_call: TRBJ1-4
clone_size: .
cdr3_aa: CASSPAGGPWEKLFF
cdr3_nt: TGCGCCAGCAGCCCAGCCGGGGGGCCTTGGGAAAAACTGTTTTTT

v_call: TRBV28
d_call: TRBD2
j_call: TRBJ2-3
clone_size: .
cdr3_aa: CASSSGLAPRQYF
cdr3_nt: TGTGCCAGCAGTTCCGGACTAGCCCCCCGGCAGTATTTT

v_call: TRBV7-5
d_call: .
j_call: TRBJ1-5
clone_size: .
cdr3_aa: CVRSLRQDNQPQHF
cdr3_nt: TGTGTCAGAAGCTTAAGGCAGGACAATCAGCCCCAGCATTTT

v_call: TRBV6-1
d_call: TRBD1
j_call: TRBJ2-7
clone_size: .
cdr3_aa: CASLRARQGYEQYF
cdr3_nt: TGTGCCAGCCTCCGCGCAAGACAGGGTTACGAGCAGTACTTC

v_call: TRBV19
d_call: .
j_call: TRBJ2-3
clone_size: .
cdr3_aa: CASKDNTDTQYF
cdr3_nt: TGTGCCAGTAAGGACAACACAGATACGCAGTATTTT

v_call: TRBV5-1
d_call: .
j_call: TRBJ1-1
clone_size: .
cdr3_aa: CASTRDAMNTEAFF
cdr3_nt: TGCGCCTCCACCCGGGACGCCATGAACACTGAAGCTTTCTTT

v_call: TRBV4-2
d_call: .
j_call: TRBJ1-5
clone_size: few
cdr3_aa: CASSHTGPPLKPQHF
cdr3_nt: TGTGCCAGCAGCCATACCGGGCCCCCTTTGAAGCCCCAGCATTTT

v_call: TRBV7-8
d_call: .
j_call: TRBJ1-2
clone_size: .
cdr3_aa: CASSLRAGPGYTF
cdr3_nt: TGTGCCAGCAGCTTAAGGGCAGGGCCCGGCTACACCTTC

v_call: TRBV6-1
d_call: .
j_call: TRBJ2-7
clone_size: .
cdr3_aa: CASSEALTGVEQYF
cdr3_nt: TGTGCCAGCAGTGAAGCGCTGACCGGTGTAGAGCAGTACTTC

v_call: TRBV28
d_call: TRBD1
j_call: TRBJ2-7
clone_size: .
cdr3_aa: CASSPGTGASYEQYF
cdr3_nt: TGTGCCAGCAGTCCCGGGACAGGGGCCTCCTACGAGCAGTACTTC

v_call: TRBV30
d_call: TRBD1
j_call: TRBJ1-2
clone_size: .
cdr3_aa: CAWSADRGGGYGYTF
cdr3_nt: TGTGCCTGGAGTGCGGACAGGGGTGGCGGCTATGGCTACACCTTC

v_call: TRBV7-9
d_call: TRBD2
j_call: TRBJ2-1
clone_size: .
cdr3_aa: CASSDRLAGYNEQFF
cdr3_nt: TGTGCCAGCAGCGATCGACTAGCGGGTTACAATGAGCAGTTCTTC

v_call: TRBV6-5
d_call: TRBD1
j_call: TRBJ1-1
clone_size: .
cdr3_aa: CASSRQGTTEAFF
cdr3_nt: TGTGCCAGCAGTCGACAGGGGACCACTGAAGCTTTCTTT

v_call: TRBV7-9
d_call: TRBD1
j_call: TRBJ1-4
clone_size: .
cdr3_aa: CASSLEGQGEKLFF
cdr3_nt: TGTGCCAGCAGCTTAGAGGGACAGGGTGAAAAACTGTTTTTT

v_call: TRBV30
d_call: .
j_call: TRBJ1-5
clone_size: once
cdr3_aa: CAWSVRGQPQHF
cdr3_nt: TGTGCCTGGAGTGTACGGGGTCAGCCCCAGCATTTT

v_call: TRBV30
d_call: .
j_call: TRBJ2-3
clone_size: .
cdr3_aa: CAWSLVRGTDTQYF
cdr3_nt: TGTGCCTGGAGTCTTGTCAGAGGCACAGATACGCAGTATTTT